The TCR beta chain under discussion was sequenced for a study of blood T cell repertoires in COVID-19. Overall study: The origin of the acute and convalescent COVID-19 samples was the United States, Italy and Spain.

Methods used by the authors: Reference gene primer amplification yielded estimated nucleated cell counts. Some clones are missing from TCRdb's copy, which holds only in-frame ones; the method was immunoSEQ multiplex PCR. From that table come the V and J calls and clone size; the DNA was used to work out D and trimming. The sample consists of about 250,000 clones, around 82% of them appearing once. This clonotype originated in a woman aged 70-85 years with acute or convalescent COVID-19. Sequenced: peripheral blood.

CDR3 region: CASSVWPGQGDGYTF. DNA for the CDR3: TGTGCCAGCAGTGTCTGGCCGGGACAGGGCGATGGCTACACCTTC. This chain joins TRBV2 and TRBJ1-2; 9 bases are shared with TRBD1. Losses at the gene ends were 4 bases for V and 6 bases for J; bases not matched to a gene: 9. The CDR3 runs 15 residues. Per the germline V gene, CDR1 is SNHLY and CDR2 is FYNNEI.